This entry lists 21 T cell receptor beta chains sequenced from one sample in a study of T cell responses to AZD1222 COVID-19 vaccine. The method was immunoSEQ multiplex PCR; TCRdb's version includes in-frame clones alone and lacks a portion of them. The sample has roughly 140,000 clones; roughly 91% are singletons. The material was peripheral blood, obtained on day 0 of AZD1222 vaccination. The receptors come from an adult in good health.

The CDR3 region has the DNA TGTGCCAGCAGTTTATATGGTAGCTACGAGCAGTACTTC. Its translation: CASSLYGSYEQYF. The V call is TRBV27, the J call TRBJ2-7; D not resolved. Between the trimmed V and J ends, which lost 1 base and 3 bases, there was a span of 7 bases. Germline V lookup: CDR1 MNHEY, CDR2 SMNVEV (reference sequence). This CDR3 spans 13 amino acids.

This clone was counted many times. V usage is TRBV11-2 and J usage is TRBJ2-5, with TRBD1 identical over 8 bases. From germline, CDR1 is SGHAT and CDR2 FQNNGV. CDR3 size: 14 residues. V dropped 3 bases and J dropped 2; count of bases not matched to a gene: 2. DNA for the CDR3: TGTGCCAGCAGCTTTCGGACAGGGCAAGAGACCCAGTACTTC. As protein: CASSFRTGQETQYF.

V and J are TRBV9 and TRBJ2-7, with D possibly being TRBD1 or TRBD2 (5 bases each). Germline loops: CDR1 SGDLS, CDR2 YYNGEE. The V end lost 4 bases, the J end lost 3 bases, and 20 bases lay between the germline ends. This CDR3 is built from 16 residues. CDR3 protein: CASSPGSRDEYYEQYF. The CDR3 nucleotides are TGTGCCAGCAGCCCCGGAAGCCGGGACGAGTACTACGAGCAGTACTTC.

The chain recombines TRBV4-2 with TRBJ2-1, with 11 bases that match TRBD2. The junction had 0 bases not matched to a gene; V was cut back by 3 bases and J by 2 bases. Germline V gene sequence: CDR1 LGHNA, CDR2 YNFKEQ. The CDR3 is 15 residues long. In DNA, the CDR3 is TGTGCCAGCAGCCAGGGACTAGCGGCCTACAATGAGCAGTTCTTC. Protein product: CASSQGLAAYNEQFF.

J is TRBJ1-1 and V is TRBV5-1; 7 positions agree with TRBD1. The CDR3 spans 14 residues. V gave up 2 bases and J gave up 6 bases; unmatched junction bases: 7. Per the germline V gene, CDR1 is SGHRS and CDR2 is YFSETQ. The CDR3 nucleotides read TGCGCCAGCAGCTTAGAAGGGGGCGGCTCTGAAGCTTTCTTT. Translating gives CASSLEGGGSEAFF.

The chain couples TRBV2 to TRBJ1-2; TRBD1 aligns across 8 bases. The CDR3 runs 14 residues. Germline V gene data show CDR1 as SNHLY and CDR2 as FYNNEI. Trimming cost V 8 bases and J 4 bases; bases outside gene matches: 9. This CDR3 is CASRRQGQVYGYTF. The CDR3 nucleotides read TGTGCCAGCCGCAGGCAGGGACAGGTCTATGGCTACACCTTC.

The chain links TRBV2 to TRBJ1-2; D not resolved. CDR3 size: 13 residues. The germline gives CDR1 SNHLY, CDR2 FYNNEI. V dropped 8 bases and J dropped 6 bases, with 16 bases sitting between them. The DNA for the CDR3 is TGTGCCAGCCCCCTCGAGGGAACGGATGGCTACACCTTC. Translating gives CASPLEGTDGYTF.

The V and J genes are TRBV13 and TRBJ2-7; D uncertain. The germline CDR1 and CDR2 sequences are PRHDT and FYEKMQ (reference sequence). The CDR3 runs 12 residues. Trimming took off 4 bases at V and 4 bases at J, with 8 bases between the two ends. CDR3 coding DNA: TGTGCCAGCAGCTCACTGGGATACGAGCAGTACTTC. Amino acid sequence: CASSSLGYEQYF.

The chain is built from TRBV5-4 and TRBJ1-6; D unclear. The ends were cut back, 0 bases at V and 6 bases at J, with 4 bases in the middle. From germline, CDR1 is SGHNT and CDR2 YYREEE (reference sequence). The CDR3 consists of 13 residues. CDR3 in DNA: TGTGCCAGCAGCTTGGATCCTAATTCACCCCTCCACTTT. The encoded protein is CASSLDPNSPLHF.

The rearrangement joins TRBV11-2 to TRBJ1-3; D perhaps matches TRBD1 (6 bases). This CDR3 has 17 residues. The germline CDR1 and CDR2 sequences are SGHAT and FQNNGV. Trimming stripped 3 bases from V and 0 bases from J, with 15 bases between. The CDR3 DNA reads TGTGCCAGCAGCTTGGACAGCCTTCGTCCCTCTGGAAACACCATATATTTT. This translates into CASSLDSLRPSGNTIYF.

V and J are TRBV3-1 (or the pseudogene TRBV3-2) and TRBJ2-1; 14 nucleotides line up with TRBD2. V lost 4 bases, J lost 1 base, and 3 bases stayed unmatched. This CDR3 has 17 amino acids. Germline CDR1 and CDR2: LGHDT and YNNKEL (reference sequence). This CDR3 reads CASSRGLAGASYNEQFF. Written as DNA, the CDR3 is TGTGCCAGCAGCCGGGGACTAGCGGGAGCTTCCTACAATGAGCAGTTCTTC.

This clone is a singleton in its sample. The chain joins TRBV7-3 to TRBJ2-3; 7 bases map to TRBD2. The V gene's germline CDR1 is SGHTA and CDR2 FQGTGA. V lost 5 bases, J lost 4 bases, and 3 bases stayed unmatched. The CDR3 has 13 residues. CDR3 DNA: TGTGCCAGCAGCCCCGGACTAGCAGATACGCAGTATTTT. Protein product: CASSPGLADTQYF.

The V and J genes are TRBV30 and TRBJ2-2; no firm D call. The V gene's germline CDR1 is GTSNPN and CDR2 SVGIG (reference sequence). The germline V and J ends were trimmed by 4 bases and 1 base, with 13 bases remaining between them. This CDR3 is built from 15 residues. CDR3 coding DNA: TGTGCCTGGAAGAGCCCAAGTGGGAACACCGGGGAGCTGTTTTTT. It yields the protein CAWKSPSGNTGELFF.

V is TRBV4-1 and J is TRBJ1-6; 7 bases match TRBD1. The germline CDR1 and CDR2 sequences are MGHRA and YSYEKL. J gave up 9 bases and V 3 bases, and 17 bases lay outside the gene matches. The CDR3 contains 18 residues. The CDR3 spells CASSQEGGGGALRSPLHF. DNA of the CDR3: TGCGCCAGCAGCCAGGAAGGCGGAGGGGGCGCTTTACGTTCACCCCTCCACTTT.

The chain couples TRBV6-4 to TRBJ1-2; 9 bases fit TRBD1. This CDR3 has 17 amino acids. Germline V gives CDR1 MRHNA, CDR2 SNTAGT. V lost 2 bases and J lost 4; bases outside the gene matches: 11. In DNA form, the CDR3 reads TGTGCCAGCAGTGACACTGCACTTGGGACAGGGACCTATGGCTACACCTTC. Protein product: CASSDTALGTGTYGYTF.

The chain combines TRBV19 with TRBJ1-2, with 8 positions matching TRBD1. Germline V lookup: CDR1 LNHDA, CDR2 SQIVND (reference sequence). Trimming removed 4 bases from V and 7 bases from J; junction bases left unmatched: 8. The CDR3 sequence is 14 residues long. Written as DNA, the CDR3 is TGTGCCAGTAGTAACCGGACAGGGTCTAGTGGCTACACCTTC. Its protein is CASSNRTGSSGYTF.

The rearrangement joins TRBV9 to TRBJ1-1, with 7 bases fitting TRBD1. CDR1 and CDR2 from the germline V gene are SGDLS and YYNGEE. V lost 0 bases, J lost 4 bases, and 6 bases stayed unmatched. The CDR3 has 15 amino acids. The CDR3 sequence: CASSVGGQDLTEAFF. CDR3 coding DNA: TGTGCCAGCAGCGTAGGCGGACAGGACCTCACTGAAGCTTTCTTT.

The CDR3 region has the DNA TGTGCCAGCTCACCACGGGGGACAGCCACTTCAATGAACACTGAAGCTTTCTTT. The encoded protein is CASSPRGTATSMNTEAFF. The chain has TRBV18 and TRBJ1-1, with TRBD1 identical over 7 bases. Per germline, CDR1 KGHSH and CDR2 LQKENI. The CDR3 loop spans 18 amino acids. Unmatched junction bases numbered 11, after V lost 1 base and J lost 0 bases.

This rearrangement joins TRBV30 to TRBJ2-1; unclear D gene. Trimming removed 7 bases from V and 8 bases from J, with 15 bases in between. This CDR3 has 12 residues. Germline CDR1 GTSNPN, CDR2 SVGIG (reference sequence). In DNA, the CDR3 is TGTGCCTCGGATCGCTTAGCCGATGAGCAGTTCTTC. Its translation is CASDRLADEQFF.

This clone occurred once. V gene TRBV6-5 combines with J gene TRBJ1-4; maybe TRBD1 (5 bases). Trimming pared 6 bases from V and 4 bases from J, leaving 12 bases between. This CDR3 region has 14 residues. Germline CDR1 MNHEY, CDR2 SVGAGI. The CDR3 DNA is TGTGCCAGCAGCCCGGGACTAAGTAATGAAAAACTGTTTTTT. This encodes CASSPGLSNEKLFF.

CDR3 protein: CASSQVPLGRVGQPQHF. The CDR3 DNA is TGTGCCAGCAGCCAAGTACCGTTGGGCAGGGTGGGTCAGCCCCAGCATTTT. The rearrangement joins TRBV4-2 to TRBJ1-5; weak D call: TRBD1 (5 bases). Between the trimmed V and J ends, which lost 1 base and 6 bases, there was a span of 19 bases. Germline CDR1 is LGHNA and CDR2 is YNFKEQ. The CDR3 extends over 17 amino acids.